This TCR beta chain was sequenced for a study of blood T cell repertoires in COVID-19. In the source study's methods: Amplifying reference gene primers gave estimates of nucleated cell counts. Data came from immunoSEQ multiplex PCR; TCRdb stores just in-frame clones and leaves some out. That table supplies the V and J calls and clone size; D and trimming were determined from the DNA. The table lists under 65,000 clones, about nine tenths of them singletons. Germline CDR1 reads LNHDA; CDR2 reads SQIVND (reference sequence). The CDR3 has 12 residues. V was shortened by 3 bases and J by 8 bases, with 10 bases between the two germline ends.

The specimen sequenced was peripheral blood. The clonotype originates from a man older than 75 with acute or convalescent COVID-19. The chain combines TRBV19 with TRBJ1-1, with a possible D match to TRBD1 (6 bases). For the CDR3, the DNA is TGTGCCAGTAGTATGGGAGGGGGAGAAGCTTTCTTT. Translating gives CASSMGGGEAFF.